This T cell receptor beta chain was obtained from a study of T cells in Graves' hyperthyroidism and ophthalmopathy. Amplified TCR beta CDR3 regions derived from RNA transcripts. The primer set for the first-round RT-PCR of the TCR CDR3 was HTBI. A single record per CDR3 protein comes from TCRdb applying MiXCR to the multiplex PCR reads. The sample records a few hundred thousand distinct CDR3 sequences, roughly 13% being singletons. This clonotype appeared many times. When ophthalmopathy did not progress within 18 months, Graves' hyperthyroidism was considered stable. Hyperthyroidism, newly diagnosed and lasting under 2 months, affected patients aged 18 to 65. Clinical symptoms, serum thyroxine, TRAb, thyroid ultrasound and orbital computed tomography informed diagnoses. The sample was blood. This clonotype was sampled from a young woman with Graves' hyperthyroidism.

CDR3 nucleotides: TGTGCCAGCAGAGGGACCTACAATGAGCAGTTCTTC. This sequence encodes CASRGTYNEQFF. The rearrangement uses TRBV28 and TRBJ2-1; D ambiguous. Germline CDR1 is MDHEN and CDR2 is SYDVKM. The CDR3 runs 12 residues. The V and J ends lost 6 bases and 2 bases respectively, with 5 bases between them.